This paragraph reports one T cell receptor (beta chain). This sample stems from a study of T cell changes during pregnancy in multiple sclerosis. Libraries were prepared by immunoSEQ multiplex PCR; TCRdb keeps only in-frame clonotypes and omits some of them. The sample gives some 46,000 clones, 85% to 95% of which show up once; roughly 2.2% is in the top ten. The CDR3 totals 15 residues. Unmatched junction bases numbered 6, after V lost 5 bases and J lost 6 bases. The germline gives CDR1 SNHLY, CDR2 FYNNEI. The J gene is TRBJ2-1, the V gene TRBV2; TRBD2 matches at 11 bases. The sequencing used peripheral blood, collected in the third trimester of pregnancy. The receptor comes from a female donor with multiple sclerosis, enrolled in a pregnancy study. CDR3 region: CASSQLAGVGNEQFF. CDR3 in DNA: TGTGCCAGCAGTCAACTAGCGGGGGTCGGCAATGAGCAGTTCTTC.